These 7 T cell receptor beta chains share one sample of origin, sequenced in a study of T cell clonality in common variable immunodeficiency. TCRdb's table, derived via immunoSEQ multiplex PCR, lists solely in-frame clones and lacks some. The specimen has just under 5,500 clones, none found just once. Study-wide findings and caveats: Common variable immunodeficiency TCR beta sequences reportedly had fewer deletions and N-nucleotide insertions.

Their specific antigens are unknown. The sequencing input was peripheral blood mononuclear cells. These receptors came from a human donor with common variable immunodeficiency.

About this clone itself: The CDR3 end lies 3 residues beyond the end of the read and is filled in from the germline J gene. This chain uses TRBV5-5 with TRBJ2-1, with 10 bases that match TRBD2. The germline V gene has CDR1 SGHKS and CDR2 YYEKEE (reference sequence). This CDR3 has 15 amino acids. The V and J ends lost 0 bases and 9 bases, in that order; junction bases with no gene match: 6. The CDR3 loop is CASSLAPSGGIEQFF. The CDR3 DNA, read in part, is TGTGCCAGCAGCTTGGCGCCTAGCGGGGGTATTGAG. Full variable domain (rest looked up from reference TRBV5-5 and TRBJ2-1): DAGVTQSPTHLIKTRGQQVTLRCSPISGHKSVSWYQQVLGQGPQFIFQYYEKEERGRGNFPDRFSARQFPNYSSELNVNALLLGDSALYLCASSLAPSGGIEQFFGPGTRLTVL.

This clone came up many times. The DNA ends 3 residues before the CDR3 does, and the rest of the CDR3 is filled in from the germline J gene. The rearrangement joins TRBV19 to TRBJ2-7, with 8 bases fitting TRBD1. V dropped 10 bases and J dropped 3; count of bases not matched to a gene: 20. CDR3 length: 17 amino acids. Looked up from germline, CDR1 is LNHDA and CDR2 is SQIVND (reference sequence). The CDR3 region is CAIKGRRGPLLIYEQYF. Partial CDR3 DNA: TGTGCCATCAAAGGACGCAGGGGGCCTCTCCTTATCTACGAG.

This clone turned up a few times. Read data end 3 residues before the CDR3 end; the end is taken from the germline J gene. This rearrangement joins TRBV6-1 to TRBJ2-7; TRBD2 aligns across 7 bases. V shed 4 bases and J 1 base; nucleotides not matched to a gene: 7. Germline V gene lookup returns CDR1 MNHNS and CDR2 SASEGT. The CDR3 runs to 15 residues. The CDR3 here is CASSASGTKSYEQYF. The CDR3 DNA, read in part, is TGTGCCAGCAGTGCCTCCGGGACTAAATCCTACGAG.

This clone was recorded many times. The read terminates 3 residues ahead of where the CDR3 ends, so the germline J gene completes it. The gene calls are TRBV20-1 and TRBJ1-2; 8 positions match TRBD1. This CDR3 is built from 11 residues. Germline V gene data show CDR1 as DFQATT and CDR2 as SNEGSKA (reference sequence). J was trimmed by 5 bases and V by 6 bases; bases with no gene match: 2. The sequenced CDR3 bases are TGCAGTGCCGACAGGGGTTATGGC. This encodes CSADRGYG. The entire CDR3 reads CSADRGYGYTF.

This clone has at least ten counts. The read ends 3 residues early relative to the CDR3; the germline J gene fills the gap. The chain links TRBV12-3 or TRBV12-4 to TRBJ2-1, with D perhaps matching TRBD2 (6 bases). Between the trimmed V and J ends, which lost 4 bases and 8 bases, there was a span of 18 bases. The CDR3 extends over 15 amino acids. The covered CDR3 bases are TGTGCCAGCAGTTCTTCCGGGACTGGACGTCATGAG. This encodes CASSSSGTGRHE. The whole CDR3 sequence is CASSSSGTGRHEQFF.

In regard to this clone: The read stops 3 residues short of the end of the CDR3; the missing end is completed from the germline J gene. The chain links TRBV18 to TRBJ1-1; a possible D gene is TRBD1 (6 bases). The CDR3 consists of 15 residues. Germline-derived CDR1 and CDR2 are KGHSH and LQKENI. V dropped 5 bases and J dropped 6 bases, with 19 bases sitting between them. The CDR3 loop reads CASSVNAGEGAEAFF. The sequenced CDR3 bases are TGTGCCAGCTCAGTTAATGCAGGGGAGGGGGCTGAA.

On this clone itself: The read is 3 residues too short to cover the CDR3 end, so that end is filled in from the germline J gene. This rearrangement joins TRBV5-6 to TRBJ2-7; 10 bases are a match to TRBD1. Looked up from germline, CDR1 is SGHDT and CDR2 is YYEEEE. This CDR3 comprises 14 residues. The V gene end was trimmed by 7 bases and the J gene end by 2 bases; junction bases not matched to a gene: 6. This CDR3 is CASGGTGDPYEQYF. Incomplete CDR3 DNA: TGTGCCAGCGGGGGGACAGGGGACCCCTACGAG.